This TCR beta chain was sequenced in a study of cytomegalovirus exposure and HLA in healthy donors. Study-wide results and limits: As was reported, the classifier diagnosed cytomegalovirus status with high specificity and sensitivity. Rare TCR sequences dominated, though some public TCRs recurred in many donors. In vitro work confirmed that a few CMV-associated chains recognize CMV antigens.

On this clone: Its antigen is unidentified.

Method: immunoSEQ multiplex PCR; TCRdb's copy keeps in-frame clones and lacks some. The table lists about 170,000 clones, 86% of them singletons. The V end lost 4 bases, the J end lost 0 bases, and 16 bases lay between the germline ends. The CDR3 runs 17 residues. Germline loops: CDR1 MNHNS, CDR2 SASEGT. The sequence came from a man between 18 and 35 years old in good health and CMV-seropositive. The material sequenced was PBMCs. The V call is TRBV6-1, the J call TRBJ2-1, with unresolved D. CDR3 DNA sequence: TGTGCCAGCAGTGCCTCCTCCATACAACCCTCCTACAATGAGCAGTTCTTC. Translation: CASSASSIQPSYNEQFF.